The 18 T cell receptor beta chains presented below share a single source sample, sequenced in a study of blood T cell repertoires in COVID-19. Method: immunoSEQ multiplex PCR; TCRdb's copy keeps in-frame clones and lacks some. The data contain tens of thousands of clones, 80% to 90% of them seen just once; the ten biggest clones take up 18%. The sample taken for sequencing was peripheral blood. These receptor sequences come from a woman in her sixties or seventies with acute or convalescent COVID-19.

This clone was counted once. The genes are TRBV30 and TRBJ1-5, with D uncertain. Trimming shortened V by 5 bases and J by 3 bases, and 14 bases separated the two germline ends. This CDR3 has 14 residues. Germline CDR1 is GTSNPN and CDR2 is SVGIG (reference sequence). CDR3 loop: CAWGPGLLNQPQHF. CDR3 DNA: TGTGCCTGGGGCCCCGGACTGCTCAATCAGCCCCAGCATTTT.

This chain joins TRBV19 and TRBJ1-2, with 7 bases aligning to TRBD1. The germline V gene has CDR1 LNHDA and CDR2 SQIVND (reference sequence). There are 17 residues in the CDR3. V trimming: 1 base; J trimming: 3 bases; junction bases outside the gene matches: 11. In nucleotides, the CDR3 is TGTGCCAGTAGTATAGCCCTAACAGGGGTACGGGACTATGGCTACACCTTC. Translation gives CASSIALTGVRDYGYTF.

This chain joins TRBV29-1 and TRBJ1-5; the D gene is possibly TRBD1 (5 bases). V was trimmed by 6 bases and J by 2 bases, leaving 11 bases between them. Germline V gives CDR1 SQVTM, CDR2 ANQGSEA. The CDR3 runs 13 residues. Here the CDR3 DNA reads TGCAGCGTAGACTTAGGGGGCAATCAGCCCCAGCATTTT. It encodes CSVDLGGNQPQHF.

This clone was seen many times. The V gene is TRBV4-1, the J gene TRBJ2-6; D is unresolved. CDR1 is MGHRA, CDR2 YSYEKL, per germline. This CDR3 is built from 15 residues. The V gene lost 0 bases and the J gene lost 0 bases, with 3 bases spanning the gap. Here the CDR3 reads CASSQDSSGANVLTF. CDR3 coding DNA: TGCGCCAGCAGCCAAGATAGCTCTGGGGCCAACGTCCTGACTTTC.

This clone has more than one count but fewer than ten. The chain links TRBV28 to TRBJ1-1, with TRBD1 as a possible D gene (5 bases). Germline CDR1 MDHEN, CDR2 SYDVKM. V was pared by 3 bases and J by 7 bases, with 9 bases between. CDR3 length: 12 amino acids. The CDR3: CASSLRRDEAFF. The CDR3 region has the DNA TGTGCCAGCAGTTTGCGCAGGGATGAAGCTTTCTTT.

CDR3 sequence reads: CASSLAGWRGNNSPLHF. The CDR3 nucleotides are TGTGCCAGCAGCTTGGCCGGGTGGAGGGGAAATAATTCACCCCTCCACTTT. The chain combines TRBV5-8 with TRBJ1-6; maybe TRBD1 (5 bases). V shed 0 bases and J shed 5 bases, with 15 bases lying between them. The CDR3 length is 17 residues. CDR1 is SGHTS and CDR2 is YDEGEE in the germline V gene.

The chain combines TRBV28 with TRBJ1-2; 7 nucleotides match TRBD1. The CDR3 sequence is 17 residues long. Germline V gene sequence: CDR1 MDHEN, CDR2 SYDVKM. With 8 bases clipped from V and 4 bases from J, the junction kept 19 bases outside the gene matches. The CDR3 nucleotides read TGTGCCAGCGCCAGACAGGGTCAAGAATTTAGTGCCTATGGCTACACCTTC. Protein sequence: CASARQGQEFSAYGYTF.

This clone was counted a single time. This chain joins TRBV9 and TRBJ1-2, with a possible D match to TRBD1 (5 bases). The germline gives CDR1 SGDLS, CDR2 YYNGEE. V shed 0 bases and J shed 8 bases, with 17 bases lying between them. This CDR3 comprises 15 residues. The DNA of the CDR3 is TGTGCCAGCAGCGTAGAATGGCAGGGAGGATCCGGCTACACCTTC. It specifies CASSVEWQGGSGYTF. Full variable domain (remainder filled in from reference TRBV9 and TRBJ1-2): DSGVTQTPKHLITATGQRVTLRCSPRSGDLSVYWYQQSLDQGLQFLIQYYNGEERAKGNILERFSAQQFPDLHSELNLSSLELGDSALYFCASSVEWQGGSGYTFGSGTRLTVV.

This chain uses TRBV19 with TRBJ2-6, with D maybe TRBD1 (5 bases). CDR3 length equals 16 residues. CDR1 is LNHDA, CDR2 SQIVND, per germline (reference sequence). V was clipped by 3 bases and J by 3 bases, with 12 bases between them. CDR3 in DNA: TGTGCCAGTAGTATTGGGTCAGGGAATGGGGCCAACGTCCTGACTTTC. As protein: CASSIGSGNGANVLTF.

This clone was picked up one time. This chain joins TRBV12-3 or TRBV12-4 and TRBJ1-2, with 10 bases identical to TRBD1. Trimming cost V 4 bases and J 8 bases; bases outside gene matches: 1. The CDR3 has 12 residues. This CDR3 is CASSSTGGGYTF. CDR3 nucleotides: TGTGCCAGCAGTTCGACAGGGGGCGGCTACACCTTC.

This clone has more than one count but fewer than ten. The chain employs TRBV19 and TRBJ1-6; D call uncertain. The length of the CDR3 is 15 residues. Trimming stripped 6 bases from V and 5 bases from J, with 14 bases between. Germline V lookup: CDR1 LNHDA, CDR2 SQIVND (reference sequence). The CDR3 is CASSRNSENNSPLHF. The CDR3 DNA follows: TGTGCCAGTAGCCGTAACAGTGAGAATAATTCACCCCTCCACTTT.

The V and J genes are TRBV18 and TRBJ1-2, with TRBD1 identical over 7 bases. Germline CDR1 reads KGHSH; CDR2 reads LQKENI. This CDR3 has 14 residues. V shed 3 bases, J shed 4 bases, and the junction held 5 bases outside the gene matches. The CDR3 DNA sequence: TGTGCCAGCTCACCGGGGACAGACTCCTATGGCTACACCTTC. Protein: CASSPGTDSYGYTF.

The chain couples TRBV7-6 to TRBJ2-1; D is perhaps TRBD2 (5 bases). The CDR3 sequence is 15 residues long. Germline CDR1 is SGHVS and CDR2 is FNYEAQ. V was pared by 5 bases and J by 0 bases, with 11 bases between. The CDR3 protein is CASSLPGSSYNEQFF. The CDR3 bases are TGTGCCAGCAGCCTTCCGGGGAGCTCCTACAATGAGCAGTTCTTC. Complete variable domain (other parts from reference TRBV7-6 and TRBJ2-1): GAGVSQSPRYKVTKRGQDVALRCDPISGHVSLYWYRQALGQGPEFLTYFNYEAQQDKSGLPNDRFSAERPEGSISTLTIQRTEQRDSAMYRCASSLPGSSYNEQFFGPGTRLTVL.

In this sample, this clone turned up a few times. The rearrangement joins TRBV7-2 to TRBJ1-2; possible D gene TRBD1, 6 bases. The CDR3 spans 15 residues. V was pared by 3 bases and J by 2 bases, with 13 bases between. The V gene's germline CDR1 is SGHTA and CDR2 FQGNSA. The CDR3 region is CASSLGTGLNYGYTF. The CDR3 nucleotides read TGTGCCAGCAGCTTGGGTACAGGGTTAAACTATGGCTACACCTTC.

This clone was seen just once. In DNA form, the CDR3 reads TGTGCCAGCAGTTACACACTGACAGGGCCTGGAAACACCATATATTTT. Translating it yields CASSYTLTGPGNTIYF. The V call is TRBV6-5, the J call TRBJ1-3; 7 bases map to TRBD1. After removal of 2 bases from V and 2 bases from J, the junction contained 6 bases not matched to a gene. This CDR3 has 16 amino acids. In germline, CDR1 is MNHEY, CDR2 SVGAGI.

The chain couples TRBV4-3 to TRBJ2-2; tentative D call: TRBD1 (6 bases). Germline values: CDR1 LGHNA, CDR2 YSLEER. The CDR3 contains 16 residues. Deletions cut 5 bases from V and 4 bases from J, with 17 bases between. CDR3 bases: TGCGCCAGCAGCGTACCGGTACAGGGTGGCACCGGGGAGCTGTTTTTT. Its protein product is CASSVPVQGGTGELFF.

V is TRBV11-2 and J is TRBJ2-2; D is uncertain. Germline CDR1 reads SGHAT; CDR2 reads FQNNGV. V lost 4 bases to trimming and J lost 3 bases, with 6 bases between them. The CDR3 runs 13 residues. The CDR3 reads CASSYTDTGELFF. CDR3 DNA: TGTGCCAGCAGCTACACAGACACCGGGGAGCTGTTTTTT.

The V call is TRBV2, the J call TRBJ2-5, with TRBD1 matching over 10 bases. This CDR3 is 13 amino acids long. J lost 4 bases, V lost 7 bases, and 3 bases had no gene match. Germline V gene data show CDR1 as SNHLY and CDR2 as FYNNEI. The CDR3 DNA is TGTGCCAGCACTGGACAGGGGGTAGAGACCCAGTACTTC. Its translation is CASTGQGVETQYF.